These 4 T cell receptor beta chains were all obtained from the same sample, sequenced in a study of blood T cell repertoires in COVID-19 (dated by TCRdb to between 2020 and 2021). Libraries were constructed by the immunoSEQ multiplex PCR assay. Not all clones reach the TCRdb copy of this immuneACCESS table, which keeps in-frame sequences only. Checked studies attribute under half of the gap to unresolved V genes and leave the rest unexplained. The sample has about 190,000 clones on record, 70% to 90% of them singletons. In total, the top ten clones hold around 5.9% of the sample. The sequencing input was peripheral blood. Source of these receptors: a woman aged 40 to 50 who had recovered from COVID-19.

The CDR3 DNA sequence: TGTGCCAGCAGCTTTCCCCCTCCTGGGGCCAACGTCCTGACTTTC. This sequence encodes CASSFPPPGANVLTF. This chain links TRBV5-4 with TRBJ2-6; D unclear. The CDR3 spans 15 residues. V was cut by 2 bases and J by 2 bases, with 8 bases left in between. Germline-derived CDR1 and CDR2 are SGHNT and YYREEE (reference sequence).

The chain carries TRBV30 and TRBJ2-1; 10 bases match TRBD2. CDR3 length: 14 residues. Germline CDR1 is GTSNPN and CDR2 is SVGIG (reference sequence). The V gene end was trimmed by 4 bases and the J gene end by 5 bases; junction bases not matched to a gene: 5. The CDR3 here is CAWTSGSGNNEQFF. The DNA of the CDR3 is TGTGCCTGGACTAGCGGGAGTGGCAACAATGAGCAGTTCTTC.

The chain combines TRBV7-9 with TRBJ2-7; TRBD2 is a possible D gene (6 bases). V was shortened by 5 bases and J by 9 bases, with 17 bases between the two germline ends. The CDR3 is 13 residues long. In germline, CDR1 is SEHNR, CDR2 FQNEAQ (reference sequence). CDR3 sequence reads: CASSRGVANRQYF. CDR3 sequence (DNA): TGTGCCAGCAGCCGCGGGGTAGCGAACAGGCAGTACTTC.

The chain combines TRBV24-1 with TRBJ2-3, with TRBD2 matching over 11 bases. Looked up from germline, CDR1 is KGHDR and CDR2 is SFDVKD. The CDR3 has 18 residues. V was pared by 1 base and J by 0 bases, with 5 bases of the junction left unmatched. The CDR3 coding sequence is TGTGCCACCAGTGATTTAGGGACTAGCGGTGCTAGCACAGATACGCAGTATTTT. It codes for CATSDLGTSGASTDTQYF.